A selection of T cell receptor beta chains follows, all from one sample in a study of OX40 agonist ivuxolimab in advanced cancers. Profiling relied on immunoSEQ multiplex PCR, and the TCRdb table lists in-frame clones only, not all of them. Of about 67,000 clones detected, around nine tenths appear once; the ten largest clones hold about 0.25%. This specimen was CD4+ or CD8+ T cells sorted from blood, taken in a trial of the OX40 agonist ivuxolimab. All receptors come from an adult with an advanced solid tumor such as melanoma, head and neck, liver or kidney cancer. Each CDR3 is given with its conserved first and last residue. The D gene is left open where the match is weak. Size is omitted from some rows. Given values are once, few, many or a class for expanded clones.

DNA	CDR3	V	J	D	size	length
TGTGCCAGTAGACCCACTAGCGGACTCTACGAGCAGTACTTC	CASRPTSGLYEQYF	TRBV6-6	TRBJ2-7	TRBD2	.	14
TGTGCCATCAGTGTTAAAGGGGGCCAAGAGACCCAGTACTTC	CAISVKGGQETQYF	TRBV10-3	TRBJ2-5	.	.	14
TGTGCCAGCAGCTCCACACACGATTTCGGGACAGAGAACAATGAGCAGTTCTTC	CASSSTHDFGTENNEQFF	TRBV7-8	TRBJ2-1	TRBD1	.	18
TGTGCCAGCAGCCAAGGGATGACTAGCGGGAAGCTAAAGCCCACCGGGGAGCTGTTTTTT	CASSQGMTSGKLKPTGELFF	TRBV14	TRBJ2-2	TRBD2	.	20
TGTGCTAGTGCAAGAGTCCCAAACTACGAGCAGTACTTC	CASARVPNYEQYF	TRBV12-5	TRBJ2-7	.	.	13
TGCGCCAGCAGCTGGCGGACCGGGGAGAATGAGCAGTTCTTC	CASSWRTGENEQFF	TRBV5-1	TRBJ2-1	.	.	14
TGTGCCAGCAGCTTAGTGGTTAGGAACACTGAAGCTTTCTTT	CASSLVVRNTEAFF	TRBV7-2	TRBJ1-1	.	.	14
TGTGCCAGCAGTTACCAGAGCCCCAGAACCTACGAGCAGTACTTC	CASSYQSPRTYEQYF	TRBV6-5	TRBJ2-7	.	.	15
TGCGCCAGTGCACGGGGGACGACTAACTATGGCTACACCTTC	CASARGTTNYGYTF	TRBV5-1	TRBJ1-2	.	.	14
TGTGCCAGCAGCTTGCGGGAGGCGAGAGGGGCAGATACGCAGTATTTT	CASSLREARGADTQYF	TRBV7-9	TRBJ2-3	TRBD2	.	16
TGTGCCAGCAGCCCTCGGACAGGGCCAGCCTACGAGCAGTACTTC	CASSPRTGPAYEQYF	TRBV11-2	TRBJ2-7	TRBD1	.	15
TGTGCCAGCTCACCACCGGGAAGTAGCTCCTACAATGAGCAGTTCTTC	CASSPPGSSSYNEQFF	TRBV18	TRBJ2-1	.	.	16
TGTGCCAGCTGGGGATTCGGTGGACTAGCGGGATTCGTCGATACGCAGTATTTT	CASWGFGGLAGFVDTQYF	TRBV2	TRBJ2-3	TRBD2	.	18
TGTGCCAGCAGTTCGGTCCGACAGGGGTACTATGGCTACACCTTC	CASSSVRQGYYGYTF	TRBV28	TRBJ1-2	TRBD1	.	15
TGCAGCGTTGAAGACTTCTCCTACGAGCAGTACTTC	CSVEDFSYEQYF	TRBV29-1	TRBJ2-7	.	.	12
TGCGCCAGCACCCCATCGGGAGTTAACACTGAAGCTTTCTTT	CASTPSGVNTEAFF	TRBV10-2	TRBJ1-1	.	.	14
TGTGCCAGTAGTAAACGGGCTTATGGGGATGAAAAACTGTTTTTT	CASSKRAYGDEKLFF	TRBV19	TRBJ1-4	.	.	15
TGTGCCAGCAGCATTCCACGAGGGGCCCCAGGCTACGAGCAGTACTTC	CASSIPRGAPGYEQYF	TRBV7-9	TRBJ2-7	.	.	16
TGTGCCAGCAGTTTTAACAGGCCCTCAGATACGCAGTATTTT	CASSFNRPSDTQYF	TRBV28	TRBJ2-3	.	.	14
TGCGCCAGCAAGTCCCATCAGGGGACATTTTACAATGAGCAGTTCTTC	CASKSHQGTFYNEQFF	TRBV5-1	TRBJ2-1	.	.	16
TGTGCCAGCAGCAATTTGATGGCAGATACGCAGTATTTT	CASSNLMADTQYF	TRBV5-6	TRBJ2-3	.	.	13
TGTGCCAGCAGCCAGACCTTAGGGGTATCGGGCGGGGAGCTGTTTTTT	CASSQTLGVSGGELFF	TRBV7-9	TRBJ2-2	.	.	16
TGCGCCAGCAGTGGGTTTCCTGGCACAGATACGCAGTATTTT	CASSGFPGTDTQYF	TRBV10-2	TRBJ2-3	.	few	14
TGTGCCAGCCTACGAACTTACAGGGACAATGACAATGAGCAGTTCTTC	CASLRTYRDNDNEQFF	TRBV2	TRBJ2-1	.	.	16
TGTGCCACCAGCAGGGGCACTGAAGCTTTCTTT	CATSRGTEAFF	TRBV15	TRBJ1-1	.	.	11
TGTGCCAGCAGTTTTATCTCAGGGACAGGGGGCCGAGAGACCCAGTACTTC	CASSFISGTGGRETQYF	TRBV27	TRBJ2-5	TRBD1	.	17
TGTGCCAGCAGTCCCCAACACGGAAGCAATCAGCCCCAGCATTTT	CASSPQHGSNQPQHF	TRBV6-5	TRBJ1-5	.	once	15
TGTGCCAGCAGCTATGGACAGGGGAACACTGAAGCTTTCTTT	CASSYGQGNTEAFF	TRBV7-3	TRBJ1-1	TRBD1	.	14
TGTGCCAGCAGCGTCTCCGTAGCGGGAGGGCCCCGAGAGCAGTTCTTC	CASSVSVAGGPREQFF	TRBV9	TRBJ2-1	TRBD2	.	16
TGTGCCAGCAGTGTCGGCGGGAGTTCCAACGAGCAGTACTTC	CASSVGGSSNEQYF	TRBV6-1	TRBJ2-7	TRBD2	.	14
TGTGCCAGCAGTGAAGTGCTGGAACCCCCCGGAAAGCAGTACTTC	CASSEVLEPPGKQYF	TRBV6-1	TRBJ2-7	.	.	15
TGTGCCAGCAGCTTAGGGACTAGCGGGTCCGAGCAGTACTTC	CASSLGTSGSEQYF	TRBV7-9	TRBJ2-7	TRBD2	.	14
TGTGCCAGCAGCTTTACCGGGACAGCGCTTATGGGGGCCAACGTCCTGACTTTC	CASSFTGTALMGANVLTF	TRBV7-9	TRBJ2-6	TRBD1	once	18
TGTGCCAGCAGCGCCCCGGGTACCAATCAGCCCCAGCATTTT	CASSAPGTNQPQHF	TRBV9	TRBJ1-5	.	.	14
TGTGCCATCAGACCCCACGGGATAGTGCGGGGAAACACCATATATTTT	CAIRPHGIVRGNTIYF	TRBV10-3	TRBJ1-3	.	few	16
TGTGCCAGCAAGCGGCCCAGCAATCCCTCCTATAATTCACCCCTCCACTTT	CASKRPSNPSYNSPLHF	TRBV6-4	TRBJ1-6	.	once	17
TGTGCCAGCAGCCCTAAACCTGGACAGCATCGTGGCTACACCTTC	CASSPKPGQHRGYTF	TRBV27	TRBJ1-2	.	.	15
TGTGCCATCAGTGGGGCAGGGGGCGTCGGGGAGCTGTTTTTT	CAISGAGGVGELFF	TRBV10-3	TRBJ2-2	TRBD1	.	14
TGCGCCAGCAGCCCCGGCGGGGGGCTTGGCAATCAGCCCCAGCATTTT	CASSPGGGLGNQPQHF	TRBV5-1	TRBJ1-5	.	once	16
TGCGCCAGCAGCCAAGGAGGACTAGCGGGACCGAACACCGGGGAGCTGTTTTTT	CASSQGGLAGPNTGELFF	TRBV4-1	TRBJ2-2	TRBD2	.	18
TGTGCCAGCAGCTCAAGGGCTAAAGATCCTCAGTACTTC	CASSSRAKDPQYF	TRBV7-6	TRBJ2-5	.	few	13
TGTGCCAGCAGCGTAGGGGGTTTAGGGAACATTCAGTACTTC	CASSVGGLGNIQYF	TRBV9	TRBJ2-4	.	.	14
TGTGCCAGCAGCGTAGCTTACAATGAGCAGTTCTTC	CASSVAYNEQFF	TRBV9	TRBJ2-1	.	.	12
TGTGCCAGCAGCTTGGCCGGCAGGGGGATACGTGGCTACACCTTC	CASSLAGRGIRGYTF	TRBV5-6	TRBJ1-2	TRBD1	.	15
TGTGCCAGCAGCCCCGGACAGAGCTTTCTTGGGGGAAATGAAAAACTGTTTTTT	CASSPGQSFLGGNEKLFF	TRBV7-2	TRBJ1-4	.	.	18
TGCGCCAGCACCCCAGGGTGGCAGCCAGTCTACCAAGAGACCCAGTACTTC	CASTPGWQPVYQETQYF	TRBV5-1	TRBJ2-5	.	.	17
TGTGCCAGCAGTGAATCGGGACAGGGTGGCTATGGCTACACCTTC	CASSESGQGGYGYTF	TRBV6-1	TRBJ1-2	TRBD1	.	15
TGTGCCAGCAGCCTCACTAGCGGACCGTTCTTC	CASSLTSGPFF	TRBV7-9	TRBJ2-1	TRBD2	.	11